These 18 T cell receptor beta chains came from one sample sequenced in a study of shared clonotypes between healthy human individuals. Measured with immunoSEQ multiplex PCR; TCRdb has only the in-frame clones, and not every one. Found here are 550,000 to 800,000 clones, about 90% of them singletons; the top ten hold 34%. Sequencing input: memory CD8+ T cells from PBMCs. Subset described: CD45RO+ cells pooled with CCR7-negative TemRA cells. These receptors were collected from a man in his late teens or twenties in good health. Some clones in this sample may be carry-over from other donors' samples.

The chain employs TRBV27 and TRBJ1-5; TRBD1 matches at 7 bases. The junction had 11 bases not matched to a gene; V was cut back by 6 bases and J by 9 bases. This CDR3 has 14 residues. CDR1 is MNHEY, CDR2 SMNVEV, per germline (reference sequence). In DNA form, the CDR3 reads TGTGCCAGCAGCGAAGAGGGCAGGGGGTGGCCCCAGCATTTT. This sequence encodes CASSEEGRGWPQHF.

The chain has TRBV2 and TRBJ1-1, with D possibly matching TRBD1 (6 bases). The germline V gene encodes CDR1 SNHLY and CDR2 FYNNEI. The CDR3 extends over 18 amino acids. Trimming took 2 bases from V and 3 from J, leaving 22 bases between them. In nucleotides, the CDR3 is TGTGCCAGCAGTGAATCCCAGGGGCGGTTGATAAGAGACACTGAAGCTTTCTTT. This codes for CASSESQGRLIRDTEAFF.

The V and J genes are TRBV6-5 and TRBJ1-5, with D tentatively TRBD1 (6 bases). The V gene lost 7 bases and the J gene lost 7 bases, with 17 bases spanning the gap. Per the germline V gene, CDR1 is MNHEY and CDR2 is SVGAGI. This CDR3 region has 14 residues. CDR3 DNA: TGTGCCAGCACCCCACGGGGGGCCCGGCAGCCCCAGCATTTT. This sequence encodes CASTPRGARQPQHF.

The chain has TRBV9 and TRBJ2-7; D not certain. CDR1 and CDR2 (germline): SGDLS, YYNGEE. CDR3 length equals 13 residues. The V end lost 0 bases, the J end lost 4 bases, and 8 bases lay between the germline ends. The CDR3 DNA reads TGTGCCAGCAGCGTAGATTTGGGGTACGAGCAGTACTTC. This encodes CASSVDLGYEQYF.

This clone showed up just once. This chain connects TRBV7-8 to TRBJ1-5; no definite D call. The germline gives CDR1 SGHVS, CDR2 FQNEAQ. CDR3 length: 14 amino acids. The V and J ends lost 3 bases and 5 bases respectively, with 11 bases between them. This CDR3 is CASSFTRADQPQHF. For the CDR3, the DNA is TGTGCCAGCAGCTTTACAAGGGCCGATCAGCCCCAGCATTTT.

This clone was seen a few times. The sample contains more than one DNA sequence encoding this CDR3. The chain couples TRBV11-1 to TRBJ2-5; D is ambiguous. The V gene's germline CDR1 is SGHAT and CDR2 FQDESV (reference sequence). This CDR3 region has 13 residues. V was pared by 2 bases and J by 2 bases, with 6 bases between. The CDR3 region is CASSLWRQETQYF. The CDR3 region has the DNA TGTGCCAGCAGCTTATGGCGGCAAGAGACCCAGTACTTC.

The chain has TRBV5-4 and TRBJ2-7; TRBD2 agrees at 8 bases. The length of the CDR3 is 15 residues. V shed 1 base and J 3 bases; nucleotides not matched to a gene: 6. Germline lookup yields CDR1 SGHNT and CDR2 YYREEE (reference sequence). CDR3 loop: CASSLKREFFYEQYF. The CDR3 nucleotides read TGTGCCAGCAGCTTGAAGCGGGAGTTTTTCTACGAGCAGTACTTC.

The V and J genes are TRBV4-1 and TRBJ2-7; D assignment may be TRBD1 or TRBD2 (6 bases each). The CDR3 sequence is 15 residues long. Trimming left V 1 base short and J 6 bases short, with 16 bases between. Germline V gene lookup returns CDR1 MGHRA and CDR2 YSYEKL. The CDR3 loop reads CASSQGGGGFLEQYF. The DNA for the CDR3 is TGCGCCAGCAGCCAAGGCGGAGGGGGGTTCCTCGAGCAGTACTTC.

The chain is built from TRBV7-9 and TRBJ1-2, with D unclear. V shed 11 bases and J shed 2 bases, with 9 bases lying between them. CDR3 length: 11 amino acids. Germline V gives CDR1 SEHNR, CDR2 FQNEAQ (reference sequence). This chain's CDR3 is CAEYINYGYTF. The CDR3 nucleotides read TGTGCCGAGTACATAAACTATGGCTACACCTTC.

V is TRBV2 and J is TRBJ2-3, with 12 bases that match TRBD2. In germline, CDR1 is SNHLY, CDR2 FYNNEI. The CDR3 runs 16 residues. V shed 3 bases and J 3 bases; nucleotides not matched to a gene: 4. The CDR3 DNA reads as TGTGCCAGCAGTGATTGGACTAGCGGGACGACAGATACGCAGTATTTT. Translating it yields CASSDWTSGTTDTQYF.

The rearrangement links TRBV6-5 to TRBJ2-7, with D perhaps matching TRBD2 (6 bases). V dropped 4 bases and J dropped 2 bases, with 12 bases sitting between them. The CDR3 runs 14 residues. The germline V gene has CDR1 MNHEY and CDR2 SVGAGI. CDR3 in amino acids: CASSFRGSAYEQYF. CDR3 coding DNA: TGTGCCAGCAGTTTCCGGGGGTCCGCCTACGAGCAGTACTTC.

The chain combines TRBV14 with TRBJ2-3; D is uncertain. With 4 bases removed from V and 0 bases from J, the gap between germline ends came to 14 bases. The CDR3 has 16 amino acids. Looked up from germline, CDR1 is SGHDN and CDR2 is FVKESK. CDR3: CASSPSHGTSTDTQYF. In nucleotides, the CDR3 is TGTGCCAGCAGCCCCAGTCACGGTACTAGCACAGATACGCAGTATTTT.

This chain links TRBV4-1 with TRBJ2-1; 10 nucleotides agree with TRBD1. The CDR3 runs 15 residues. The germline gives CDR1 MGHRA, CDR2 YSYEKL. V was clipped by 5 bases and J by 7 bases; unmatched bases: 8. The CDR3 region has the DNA TGCGCCAGCAGCGACCGACAGGGGGCAAAGAATGAGCAGTTCTTC. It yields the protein CASSDRQGAKNEQFF.

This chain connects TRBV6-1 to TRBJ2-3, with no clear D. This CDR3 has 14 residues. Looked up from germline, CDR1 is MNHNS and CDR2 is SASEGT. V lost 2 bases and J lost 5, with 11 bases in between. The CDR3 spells CASSEFISGDTQYF. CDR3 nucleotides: TGTGCCAGCAGTGAATTCATCTCAGGAGATACGCAGTATTTT.

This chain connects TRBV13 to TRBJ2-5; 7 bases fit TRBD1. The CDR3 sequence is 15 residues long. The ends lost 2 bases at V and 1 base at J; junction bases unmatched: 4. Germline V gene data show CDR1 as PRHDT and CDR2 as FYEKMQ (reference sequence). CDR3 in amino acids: CASSLLGDSQETQYF. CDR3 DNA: TGTGCCAGCAGCTTATTGGGGGACAGCCAAGAGACCCAGTACTTC. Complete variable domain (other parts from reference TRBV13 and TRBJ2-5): AAGVIQSPRHLIKEKRETATLKCYPIPRHDTVYWYQQGPGQDPQFLISFYEKMQSDKGSIPDRFSAQQFSDYHSELNMSSLELGDSALYFCASSLLGDSQETQYFGPGTRLLVL.

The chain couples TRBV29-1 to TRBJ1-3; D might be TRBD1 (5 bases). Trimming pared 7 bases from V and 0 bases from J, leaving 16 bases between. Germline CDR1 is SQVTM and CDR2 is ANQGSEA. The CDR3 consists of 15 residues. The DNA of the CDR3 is TGCAGCGCAATCGGACAAAACCTCTCTGGAAACACCATATATTTT. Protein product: CSAIGQNLSGNTIYF.

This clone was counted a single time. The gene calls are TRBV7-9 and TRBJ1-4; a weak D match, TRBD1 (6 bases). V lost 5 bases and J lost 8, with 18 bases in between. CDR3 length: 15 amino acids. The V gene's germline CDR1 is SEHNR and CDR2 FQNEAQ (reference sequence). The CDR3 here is CASSPPAGQGEKLFF. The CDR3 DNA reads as TGTGCCAGCAGCCCCCCGGCGGGTCAGGGGGAAAAACTGTTTTTT.

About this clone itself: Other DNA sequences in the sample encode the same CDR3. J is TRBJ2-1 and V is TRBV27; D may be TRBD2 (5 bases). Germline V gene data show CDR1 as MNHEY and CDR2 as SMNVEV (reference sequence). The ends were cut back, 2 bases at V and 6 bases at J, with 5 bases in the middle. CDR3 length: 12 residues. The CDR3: CASSLRGNEQFF. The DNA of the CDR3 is TGTGCCAGCAGTTTACGGGGCAATGAGCAGTTCTTC.